This TCR beta chain appears in the sequencing data of a study of shared clonotypes between healthy human individuals. Data came from immunoSEQ multiplex PCR; TCRdb stores just in-frame clones and leaves some out. The top ten hold 0.13% to 0.15% of the sample, which has 2,500,000 or so clones, roughly 92% seen once. Points from the study as a whole: With a few donors compared, approximately 5% of naive CD4 clonotypes were shared. Non-shared clonotypes had lower generation probabilities than those shared by all four donors. Sampling was confined to blood; repertoires within tissues likely differ.

The CDR3 contains 16 residues. From germline, CDR1 is MNHEY and CDR2 SMNVEV (reference sequence). V dropped 6 bases and J dropped 6; count of bases not matched to a gene: 8. A word on this clone: Antigen: not known.

The CD4+ fraction was divided into a CD45RA+ naive subset and a CD45RA-negative memory subset. The sequenced sample was naive CD4+ T cells sorted from blood. Subset here: CD45RA+ positively selected. This sequence joins TRBV27 and TRBJ2-1, with TRBD2 identical over 13 bases. The TCR originated in a man aged 18 to 29 in good health. The CDR3 nucleotides are TGTGCCAGCAGCCCGACCGGACTAGCGGGGGTCAATGAGCAGTTCTTC. It translates to CASSPTGLAGVNEQFF.